This TCR beta chain was identified during a study of cytomegalovirus exposure and HLA in healthy donors. The study ran its PCR with 60 Vbeta and 13 Jbeta primers. Using immunoSEQ multiplex PCR, the repertoire was profiled, and TCRdb retains in-frame clones only, with some absent. The repertoire holds fewer than 110,000 clones, with approximately 74% as singletons. These donors counted as nominally healthy when sampled, but unrecorded immune exposures were likely. Germline values: CDR1 SGHTA, CDR2 FQGNSA. Trimming removed 5 bases at V and 6 bases at J, with 6 bases between. This CDR3 is built from 11 residues.

V and J are TRBV7-2 and TRBJ2-3, with D unresolved. The receptor comes from a woman between 35 and 50 years old in good health and CMV-seropositive. Sequences were obtained from PBMCs. The CDR3 DNA is TGTGCCAGCAGCCCTAGGGATACGCAGTATTTT. Translated: CASSPRDTQYF.